This T cell receptor beta chain comes out of a study of cytomegalovirus exposure and HLA in healthy donors. Whole-study findings and limits: Some public TCRs appeared in many individuals, while most sequences were rare.

Remarks on this clone: The antigen is undetermined.

Looked up from germline, CDR1 is SGHRS and CDR2 is YFSETQ. V was clipped by 4 bases and J by 4 bases; unmatched bases: 8. The CDR3 spans 15 residues. Both 60 Vbeta primers and 13 Jbeta primers went into the PCR. Produced via immunoSEQ multiplex PCR; TCRdb's table is partial and in-frame only. The listing contains tens of thousands of clones. Material: PBMCs. The chain has TRBV5-1 and TRBJ2-1, with 7 bases that match TRBD1. This clonotype originated in a man younger than 35 in good health and CMV-seropositive. CDR3 protein: CASSPDGQAYNEQFF. In nucleotides, the CDR3 is TGCGCCAGCAGCCCGGATGGACAGGCGTACAATGAGCAGTTCTTC.